This TCR beta chain was observed in a study of blood T cell repertoires in COVID-19. The assay was immunoSEQ multiplex PCR, and TCRdb's table has in-frame clones only and misses some. The sample holds some 250,000 clones, approximately 91% seen once. The CDR3 has 16 residues. Germline trimming cut 7 bases from V and 1 base from J; bases unmatched to any gene: 7. Germline CDR1 is LNHDA and CDR2 is SQIVND (reference sequence). This clone occurred a few times. Sequences were obtained from PBMCs or T cells enriched from blood (not recorded which). The chain recombines TRBV19 with TRBJ1-1; the match to TRBD1 covers 12 bases. The sequence came from a woman between 35 and 50 years old with acute COVID-19. DNA of the CDR3: TGTGCCAGTACTAGAGGGACAGGGGGCAAGAACACTGAAGCTTTCTTT. Translating gives CASTRGTGGKNTEAFF.